The rows below give T cell receptor beta chains drawn from one sample of a study of cytomegalovirus exposure and HLA in healthy donors. Clones were sequenced by immunoSEQ multiplex PCR, and TCRdb holds only the in-frame ones, with some missing. The sample yields around 120,000 clones, 77% seen once. Material: PBMCs. The receptors were sampled from a human donor in good health. Each CDR3 is given with its conserved first and last residue. A D gene is named only where the DNA matches it firmly. Clone size, where shown, is once, few, many, or a class for clones that have expanded.

v_gene	j_gene	len	d_gene	abundance	CDR3aa	CDR3nt
TRBV7-6	TRBJ2-1	16	TRBD2	NA	CASSALAGTTYNEQFF	TGTGCCAGCAGCGCCCTAGCGGGCACCACTTATAATGAGCAGTTCTTC
TRBV2	TRBJ1-2	15	TRBD1	NA	CASSRGQGANYGYTF	TGTGCCAGCAGTAGGGGACAGGGCGCTAACTATGGCTACACCTTC
TRBV7-9	TRBJ2-1	15	TRBD2	NA	CASSRRGSNANEQFF	TGTGCCAGCAGCAGACGCGGGAGTAATGCCAATGAGCAGTTCTTC
TRBV18	TRBJ2-7	14	TRBD1	NA	CASSPKDRAYEQYF	TGTGCCAGCTCACCAAAGGACAGGGCCTACGAGCAGTACTTC
TRBV5-1	TRBJ1-2	13	NA	once	CASSTTGPWGYTF	TGCGCCAGCAGCACCACAGGTCCTTGGGGCTACACCTTC
TRBV6-5	TRBJ1-5	14	NA	NA	CASSERQGNQPQHF	TGTGCCAGCAGTGAACGCCAGGGCAATCAGCCCCAGCATTTT
TRBV6-6	TRBJ2-5	15	TRBD2	NA	CASSSEREGLETQYF	TGTGCCAGCAGCTCGGAGCGGGAGGGCCTGGAGACCCAGTACTTC
TRBV29-1	TRBJ1-2	14	NA	NA	CSVDTFIEGYGYTF	TGCAGCGTTGATACATTCATAGAGGGCTATGGCTACACCTTC
TRBV2	TRBJ1-5	13	NA	NA	CASREQSNQPQHF	TGTGCCAGCAGGGAACAGAGCAATCAGCCCCAGCATTTT
TRBV2	TRBJ1-2	13	TRBD1	NA	CASSATGTYGYTF	TGTGCCAGCAGTGCGACAGGGACCTATGGCTACACCTTC
TRBV2	TRBJ2-5	15	NA	NA	CASSVGTLKEETQYF	TGTGCCAGCAGTGTCGGGACTCTCAAGGAAGAGACCCAGTACTTC
TRBV2	TRBJ2-2	14	TRBD2	NA	CASSETSGSGELFF	TGTGCCAGCAGTGAGACTAGCGGCTCCGGGGAGCTGTTTTTT
TRBV5-4	TRBJ2-5	15	NA	once	CASSLALNPLETQYF	TGTGCCAGCAGCTTGGCACTGAACCCGTTAGAGACCCAGTACTTC
TRBV5-4	TRBJ2-7	15	NA	NA	CASSRRDFTSYEQYF	TGTGCCAGCAGCAGACGGGACTTCACATCCTACGAGCAGTACTTC
TRBV5-1	TRBJ2-6	17	TRBD1	NA	CASSVPGTASGANVLTF	TGCGCCAGCAGCGTACCCGGGACAGCCTCTGGGGCCAACGTCCTGACTTTC
TRBV7-6	TRBJ2-1	13	NA	NA	CASSLAGDTEQFF	TGTGCCAGCAGCTTAGCTGGGGACACAGAGCAGTTCTTC
TRBV13	TRBJ1-2	20	TRBD1	NA	CASSLTGRWTGGISNYGYTF	TGTGCCAGCAGCTTAACGGGGCGGTGGACAGGGGGAATTTCTAACTATGGCTACACCTTC
TRBV2	TRBJ2-7	12	NA	NA	CASTTESYEQYF	TGTGCCAGCACGACAGAATCCTACGAGCAGTACTTC
TRBV5-1	TRBJ2-7	14	TRBD1	NA	CASSSTGRFYEQYF	TGCGCCAGCAGCTCGACAGGGCGGTTCTACGAGCAGTACTTC
TRBV27	TRBJ1-1	13	TRBD1	NA	CASSWDRFTEAFF	TGTGCCAGCAGTTGGGACAGGTTCACTGAAGCTTTCTTT
TRBV11-3	TRBJ1-6	15	TRBD1	NA	CASSSGQGNNSPLHF	TGTGCCAGCAGCTCAGGACAGGGCAATAATTCACCCCTCCACTTT
TRBV6-6	TRBJ1-2	14	TRBD1	NA	CASSRQGTNYGYTF	TGTGCCAGCAGTCGACAGGGGACTAACTATGGCTACACCTTC
TRBV27	TRBJ2-4	15	TRBD2	NA	CASGTSGRSQNIQYF	TGTGCCAGCGGGACTAGCGGGAGGTCCCAAAACATTCAGTACTTC
TRBV19	TRBJ2-4	14	NA	NA	CASSDGAAKNIQYF	TGTGCCAGTAGTGATGGGGCGGCCAAAAACATTCAGTACTTC
TRBV5-6	TRBJ2-3	15	NA	few	CASSLVGSTPDTQYF	TGTGCCAGCAGCTTGGTCGGGAGTACGCCAGATACGCAGTATTTT
TRBV4-1	TRBJ1-2	16	TRBD1	NA	CASSQEGTGGNYGYTF	TGCGCCAGCAGCCAAGAGGGGACAGGGGGCAACTATGGCTACACCTTC
TRBV18	TRBJ1-5	16	TRBD1	once	CASSLGTVYSNQPQHF	TGTGCCAGCTCACTTGGGACAGTTTATAGCAATCAGCCCCAGCATTTT
TRBV28	TRBJ1-2	11	NA	NA	CASSWAGGYTF	TGTGCCAGCAGTTGGGCGGGGGGCTACACCTTC
TRBV4-2	TRBJ2-4	16	NA	NA	CASSQDWDTAKNIQYF	TGTGCCAGCAGCCAAGATTGGGACACCGCCAAAAACATTCAGTACTTC
TRBV6-6	TRBJ2-7	15	TRBD1	NA	CASRPPGQASYEQYF	TGTGCCAGCAGACCTCCGGGACAGGCCTCCTACGAGCAGTACTTC
TRBV19	TRBJ1-3	14	NA	NA	CASSIGEGPNTIYF	TGTGCCAGTAGTATAGGGGAGGGACCGAACACCATATATTTT
TRBV5-4	TRBJ1-4	15	NA	few	CASSQVLPENEKLFF	TGTGCCAGCAGCCAAGTTCTTCCGGAGAATGAAAAACTGTTTTTT
TRBV9	TRBJ2-4	15	TRBD2	NA	CASSVAGLAENIQYF	TGTGCCAGCAGCGTAGCAGGGCTAGCGGAAAACATTCAGTACTTC
TRBV30	TRBJ2-7	12	NA	NA	CAWSVILDEQYF	TGTGCCTGGAGTGTGATTTTAGACGAGCAGTACTTC
TRBV25-1	TRBJ2-5	14	TRBD2	NA	CASSGTSGKETQYF	TGTGCCAGCAGTGGGACTAGCGGGAAAGAGACCCAGTACTTC
TRBV9	TRBJ2-1	17	TRBD2	NA	CASSVGVSGDPRHEQFF	TGTGCCAGCAGCGTAGGGGTTAGCGGGGACCCAAGACATGAGCAGTTCTTC
TRBV6-1	TRBJ2-1	14	TRBD2	NA	CASRTSGRADEQFF	TGTGCCAGCAGAACTAGCGGGAGGGCCGATGAGCAGTTCTTC
TRBV6-1	TRBJ2-7	15	TRBD1	few	CASSLAGQGIHEQYF	TGTGCCAGCAGCTTGGCGGGACAGGGGATCCACGAGCAGTACTTC
TRBV11-2	TRBJ2-3	14	TRBD1	NA	CASSLDRVGNTQYF	TGTGCCAGCAGTCTCGACAGGGTCGGGAATACGCAGTATTTT
TRBV28	TRBJ1-1	15	NA	NA	CASSLFGGARPEAFF	TGTGCCAGCAGTTTATTCGGGGGGGCGCGGCCTGAAGCTTTCTTT
TRBV2	TRBJ1-1	14	NA	NA	CASSEVQGGTEAFF	TGTGCCAGCAGTGAAGTACAGGGAGGGACTGAAGCTTTCTTT
TRBV5-4	TRBJ2-1	14	NA	NA	CASSLPSENNEQFF	TGTGCCAGCAGCTTGCCTAGCGAGAACAATGAGCAGTTCTTC
TRBV28	TRBJ2-7	17	TRBD1	NA	CASSLGQGAGGFDEQYF	TGTGCCAGCAGTTTAGGACAGGGGGCGGGGGGGTTCGACGAGCAGTACTTC
TRBV7-9	TRBJ2-5	13	NA	NA	CASSSGSQETQYF	TGTGCCAGCAGCTCAGGGTCTCAAGAGACCCAGTACTTC